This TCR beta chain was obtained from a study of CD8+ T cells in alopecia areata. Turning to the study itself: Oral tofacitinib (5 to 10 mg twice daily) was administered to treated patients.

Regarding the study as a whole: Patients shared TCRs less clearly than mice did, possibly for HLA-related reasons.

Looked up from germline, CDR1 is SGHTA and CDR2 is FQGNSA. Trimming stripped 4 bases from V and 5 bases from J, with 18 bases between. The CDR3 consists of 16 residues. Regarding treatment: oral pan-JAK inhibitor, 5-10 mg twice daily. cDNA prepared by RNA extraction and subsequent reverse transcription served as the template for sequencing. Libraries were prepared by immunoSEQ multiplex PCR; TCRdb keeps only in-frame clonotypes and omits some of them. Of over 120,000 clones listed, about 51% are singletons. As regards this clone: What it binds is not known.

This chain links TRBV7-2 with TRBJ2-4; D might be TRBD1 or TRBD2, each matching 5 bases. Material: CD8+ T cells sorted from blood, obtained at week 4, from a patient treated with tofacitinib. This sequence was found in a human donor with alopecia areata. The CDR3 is CASSYRGEAEENIQYF. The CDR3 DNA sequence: TGTGCCAGCAGCTACCGGGGCGAAGCCGAAGAAAACATTCAGTACTTC.